This T cell receptor beta chain was sequenced for a study of OX40 agonist ivuxolimab in advanced cancers. Notes on the study in general: On average, CD8+ T cells showed a greater number of expanded clones than CD4+. At 0.1 to 3.0 mg/kg and by week 6, CD4+ and CD8+ T cells in the blood had expanded clonally.

Notes on this clone: The antigen is not known.

CDR1 SGHNT and CDR2 YYREEE come from the germline V gene (reference sequence). Trimming took 5 bases from V and 0 from J; bases not matched to a gene: 10. The CDR3 has 17 amino acids. Profiling relied on immunoSEQ multiplex PCR, and the TCRdb table lists in-frame clones only, not all of them. The table lists tens of thousands of clones, roughly 81% of them singletons. The rearrangement uses TRBV5-4 and TRBJ2-1, with 8 bases matching TRBD2. This TCR was recovered from an adult with an advanced solid tumor such as melanoma, head and neck, liver or kidney cancer. The sample in question was CD4+ or CD8+ T cells sorted from blood, obtained in a trial of the OX40 agonist ivuxolimab. CDR3 loop: CASREASGFSSYNEQFF. The CDR3 DNA is TGTGCCAGCAGAGAGGCTAGCGGGTTTAGCTCCTACAATGAGCAGTTCTTC.